This T cell receptor (beta chain) was captured by sequencing in a study of T cell changes during pregnancy in multiple sclerosis. CDR1 is KGHSH, CDR2 LQKENI, per germline. Trimming removed 6 bases at V and 0 bases at J, with 21 bases between. The CDR3 covers 18 residues. Method: immunoSEQ multiplex PCR; TCRdb's copy keeps in-frame clones and lacks some. The table lists tens of thousands of clones, approximately 94% of them singletons, with roughly 0.67% in the top ten. The genes are TRBV18 and TRBJ2-4; D might be TRBD2 (5 bases). The source is a female donor with multiple sclerosis, enrolled in a pregnancy study. The specimen comprised CD4+ T cells from peripheral blood mononuclear cells, sampled in the third trimester of pregnancy. The DNA of the CDR3 is TGTGCCAGCTCCCAATCTCGGGGAGCGACTCTAGCCAAAAACATTCAGTACTTC. Translated, it gives CASSQSRGATLAKNIQYF. Supplemented by reference TRBV18 and TRBJ2-4, the full variable domain reads NAGVMQNPRHLVRRRGQEARLRCSPMKGHSHVYWYRQLPEEGLKFMVYLQKENIIDESGMPKERFSAEFPKEGPSILRIQQVVRGDSAAYFCASSQSRGATLAKNIQYFGAGTRLSVL.